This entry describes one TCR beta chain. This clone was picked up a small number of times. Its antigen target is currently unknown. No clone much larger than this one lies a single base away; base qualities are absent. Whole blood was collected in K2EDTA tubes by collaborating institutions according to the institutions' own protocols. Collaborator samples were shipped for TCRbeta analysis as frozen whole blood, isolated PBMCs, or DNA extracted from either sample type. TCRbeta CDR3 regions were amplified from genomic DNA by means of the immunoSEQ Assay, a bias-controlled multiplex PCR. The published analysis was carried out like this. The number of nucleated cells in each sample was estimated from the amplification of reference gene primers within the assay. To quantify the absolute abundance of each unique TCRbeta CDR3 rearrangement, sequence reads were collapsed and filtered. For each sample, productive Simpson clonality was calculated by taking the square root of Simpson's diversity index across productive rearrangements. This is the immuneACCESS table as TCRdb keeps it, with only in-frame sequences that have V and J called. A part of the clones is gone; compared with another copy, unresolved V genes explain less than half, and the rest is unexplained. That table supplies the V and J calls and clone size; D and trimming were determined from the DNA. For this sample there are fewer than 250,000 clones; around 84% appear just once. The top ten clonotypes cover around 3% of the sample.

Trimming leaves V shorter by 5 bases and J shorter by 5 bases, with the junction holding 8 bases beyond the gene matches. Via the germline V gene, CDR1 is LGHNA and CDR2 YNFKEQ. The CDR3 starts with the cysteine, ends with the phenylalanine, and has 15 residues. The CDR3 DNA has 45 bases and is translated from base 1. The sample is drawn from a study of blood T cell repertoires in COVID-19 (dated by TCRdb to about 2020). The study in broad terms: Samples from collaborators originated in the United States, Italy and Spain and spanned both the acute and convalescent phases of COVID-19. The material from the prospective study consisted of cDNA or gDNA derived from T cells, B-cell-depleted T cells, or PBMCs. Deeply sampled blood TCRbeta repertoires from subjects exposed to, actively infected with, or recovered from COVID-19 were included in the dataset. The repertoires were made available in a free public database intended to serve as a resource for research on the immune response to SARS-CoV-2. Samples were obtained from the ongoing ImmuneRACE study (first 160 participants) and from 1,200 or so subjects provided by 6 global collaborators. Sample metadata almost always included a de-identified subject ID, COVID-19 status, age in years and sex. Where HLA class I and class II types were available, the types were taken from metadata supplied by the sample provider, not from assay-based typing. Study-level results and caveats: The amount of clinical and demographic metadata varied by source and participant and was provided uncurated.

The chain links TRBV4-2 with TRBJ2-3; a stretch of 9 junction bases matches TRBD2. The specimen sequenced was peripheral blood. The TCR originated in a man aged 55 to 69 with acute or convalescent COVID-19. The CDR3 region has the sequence CASSRASGVGDTQYF. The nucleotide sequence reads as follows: TGTGCCAGCAGCAGGGCTAGCGGGGTCGGAGATACGCAGTATTTT.